The clone carrying this TCR beta chain was counted at least ten times. Its specificity is unknown. This sample is drawn from a study of T cells after yellow fever vaccination. Points from the study as a whole: Abundant clonotypes (contaminants from the bulk population) could be present in FACS-sorted repertoires.

The authors made TCR cDNA by 5'RACE template switching, adding a universal primer site and UMIs. TCRdb re-called the 5' RACE reads through MiXCR, storing one row per CDR3 protein. The profile shows about 350,000 distinct CDR3 sequences, less than 9.5% of them singletons. The CDR3 is made up of 15 amino acids. V was pared by 5 bases and J by 0 bases, with 12 bases between. The germline CDR1 and CDR2 sequences are SGHRS and YFSETQ. Material: PBMCs, obtained more than 35 days after the first yellow fever vaccination. The TCR was taken from a man between 18 and 35 years old who received the YFV17D yellow fever vaccine. V gene TRBV5-1 combines with J gene TRBJ2-1, with D maybe TRBD1 (6 bases). The chain's CDR3 is CASSDQGSSYNEQFF. The DNA of the CDR3 is TGCGCCAGCAGTGACCAGGGGAGCTCCTACAATGAGCAGTTCTTC.